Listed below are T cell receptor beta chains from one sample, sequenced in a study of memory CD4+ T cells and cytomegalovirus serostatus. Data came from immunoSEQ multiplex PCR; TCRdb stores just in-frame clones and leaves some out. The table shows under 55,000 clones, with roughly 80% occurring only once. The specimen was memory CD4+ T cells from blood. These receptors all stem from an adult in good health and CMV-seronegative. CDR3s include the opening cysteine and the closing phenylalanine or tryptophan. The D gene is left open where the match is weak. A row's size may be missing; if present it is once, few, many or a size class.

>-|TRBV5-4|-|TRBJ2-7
CASSLRVGEQYF
TGTGCCAGCAGCTTGAGGGTAGGAGAGCAGTACTTC
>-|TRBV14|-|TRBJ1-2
CASSRAGASNYGYTF
TGTGCCAGCAGCCGGGCGGGAGCCTCTAACTATGGCTACACCTTC
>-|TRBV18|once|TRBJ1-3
CASSPSTAFSGNTIYF
TGTGCCAGCTCACCGTCGACAGCTTTCTCTGGAAACACCATATATTTT
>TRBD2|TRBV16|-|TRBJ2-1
CASSQSPLAVDNEQFF
TGTGCCAGCAGCCAATCGCCCCTAGCGGTCGACAATGAGCAGTTCTTC
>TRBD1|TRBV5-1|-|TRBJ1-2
CASSPGTAYGYTF
TGCGCCAGCAGCCCCGGGACAGCCTATGGCTACACCTTC
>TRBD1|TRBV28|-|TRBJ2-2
CASSLTGDAGELFF
TGTGCCAGCAGTTTGACAGGGGATGCCGGGGAGCTGTTTTTT
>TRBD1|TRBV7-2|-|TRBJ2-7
CASSWKTGAGHEQYF
TGTGCCAGCAGCTGGAAGACAGGGGCAGGACACGAGCAGTACTTC
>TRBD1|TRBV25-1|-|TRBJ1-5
CASSAGQGVDQPQHF
TGTGCCAGCAGTGCGGGACAGGGGGTAGATCAGCCCCAGCATTTT
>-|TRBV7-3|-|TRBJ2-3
CASSERGDTQYF
TGTGCCAGCAGCGAGAGGGGGGATACGCAGTATTTT
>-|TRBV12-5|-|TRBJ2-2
CASARVAGDTGELFF
TGTGCTAGTGCCAGAGTGGCAGGGGACACCGGGGAGCTGTTTTTT
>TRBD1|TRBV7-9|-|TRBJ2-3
CASSPGQGLTDTQYF
TGTGCCAGCAGCCCGGGACAGGGGCTCACAGATACGCAGTATTTT
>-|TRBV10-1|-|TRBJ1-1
CASEGRDGEAFF
TGCGCCAGCGAGGGACGGGACGGTGAAGCTTTCTTT
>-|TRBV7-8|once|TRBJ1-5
CASSLEGQPQHF
TGTGCCAGCAGCTTAGAAGGACAGCCCCAGCATTTT
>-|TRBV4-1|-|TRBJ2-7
CASSQNQGDEQYF
TGCGCCAGCAGCCAAAACCAAGGAGACGAGCAGTACTTC
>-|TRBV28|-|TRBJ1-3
CASSLAGISSGNTIYF
TGTGCCAGCAGTTTAGCAGGGATTAGCTCTGGAAACACCATATATTTT
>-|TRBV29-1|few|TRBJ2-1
CSVDLGNPGLAKYNEQFF
TGCAGCGTTGATTTAGGGAACCCTGGGCTAGCGAAGTACAATGAGCAGTTCTTC
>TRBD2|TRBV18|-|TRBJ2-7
CASSPPGQRGYEQYF
TGTGCCAGCTCACCACCCGGTCAGCGGGGCTACGAGCAGTACTTC
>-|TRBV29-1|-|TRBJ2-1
CSVLEGWNEQFF
TGCAGCGTTTTAGAGGGATGGAATGAGCAGTTCTTC
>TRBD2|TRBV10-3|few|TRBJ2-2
CAIRGTSGNTGELFF
TGTGCCATCAGAGGGACTAGCGGGAACACCGGGGAGCTGTTTTTT
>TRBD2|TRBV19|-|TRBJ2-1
CASRTGTSGRPSDNEQFF
TGTGCCAGTAGGACCGGGACTAGCGGGAGGCCCAGTGACAATGAGCAGTTCTTC
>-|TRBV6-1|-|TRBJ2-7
CASSERRLASSYEQYF
TGTGCCAGCAGTGAAAGGAGGCTAGCGAGCTCCTACGAGCAGTACTTC
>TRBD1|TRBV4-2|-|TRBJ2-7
CASSQGGQGIHEQYF
TGTGCCAGCAGCCAAGGGGGACAGGGAATCCACGAGCAGTACTTC
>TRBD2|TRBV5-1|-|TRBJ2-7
CASSLVAGGPPYEQYF
TGCGCCAGCAGCTTGGTAGCGGGAGGGCCCCCCTACGAGCAGTACTTC
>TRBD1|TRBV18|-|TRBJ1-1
CASSPPAGQGSEAFF
TGTGCCAGCTCCCCCCCAGCAGGACAGGGAAGTGAAGCTTTCTTT
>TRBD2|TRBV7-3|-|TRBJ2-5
CASSLPAEPWGEGRETQYF
TGTGCCAGCAGCTTACCCGCGGAACCTTGGGGGGAGGGCCGGGAGACCCAGTACTTC
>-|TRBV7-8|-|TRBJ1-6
CASSVLPSTPGYNSPLHF
TGTGCCAGCAGCGTACTCCCTTCCACCCCAGGCTATAATTCACCCCTCCACTTT